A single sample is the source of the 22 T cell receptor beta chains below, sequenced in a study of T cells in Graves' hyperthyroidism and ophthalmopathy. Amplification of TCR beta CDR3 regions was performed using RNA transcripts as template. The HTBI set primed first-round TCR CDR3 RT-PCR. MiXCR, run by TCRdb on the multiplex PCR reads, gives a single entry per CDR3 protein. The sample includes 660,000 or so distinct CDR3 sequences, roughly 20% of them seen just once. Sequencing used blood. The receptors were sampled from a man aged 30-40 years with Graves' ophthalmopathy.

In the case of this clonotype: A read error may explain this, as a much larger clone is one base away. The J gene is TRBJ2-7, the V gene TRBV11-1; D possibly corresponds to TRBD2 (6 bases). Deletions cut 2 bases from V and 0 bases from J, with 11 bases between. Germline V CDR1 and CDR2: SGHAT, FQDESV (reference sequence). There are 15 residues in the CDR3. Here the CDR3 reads CASSLTAGSSYEQYF. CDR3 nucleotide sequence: TGTGCCAGCAGCTTAACGGCGGGGAGCTCCTACGAGCAGTACTTC.

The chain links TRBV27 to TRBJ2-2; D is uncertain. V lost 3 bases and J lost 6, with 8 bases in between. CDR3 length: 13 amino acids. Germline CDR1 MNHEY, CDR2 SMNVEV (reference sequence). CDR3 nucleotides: TGTGCCAGCAGTTTTGTAGGGCCCGGGGAGCTGTTTTTT. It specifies CASSFVGPGELFF.

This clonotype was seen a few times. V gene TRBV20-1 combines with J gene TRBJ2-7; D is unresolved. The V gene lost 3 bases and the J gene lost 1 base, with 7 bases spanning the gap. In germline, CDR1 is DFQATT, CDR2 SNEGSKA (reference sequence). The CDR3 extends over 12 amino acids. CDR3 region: CSASGKSYEQYF. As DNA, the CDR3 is TGCAGTGCTAGTGGGAAGTCCTACGAGCAGTACTTC.

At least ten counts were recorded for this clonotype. The CDR3, as DNA: TGTGCCAGCAGGTCGGGAGTTTACGAGCAGTACTTC. It translates to CASRSGVYEQYF. V gene TRBV2 combines with J gene TRBJ2-7, with a tentative D call TRBD2 (6 bases). The CDR3 consists of 12 residues. The V gene lost 6 bases and the J gene lost 4 bases, with 10 bases spanning the gap. The germline CDR1 and CDR2 sequences are SNHLY and FYNNEI.

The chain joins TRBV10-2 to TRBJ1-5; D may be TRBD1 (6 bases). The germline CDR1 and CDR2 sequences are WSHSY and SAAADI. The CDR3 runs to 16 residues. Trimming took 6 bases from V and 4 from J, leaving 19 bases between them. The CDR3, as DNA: TGCGCCAGCAGCCCTACAGGGAATTATCCGAATCAGCCCCAGCATTTT. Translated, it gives CASSPTGNYPNQPQHF.

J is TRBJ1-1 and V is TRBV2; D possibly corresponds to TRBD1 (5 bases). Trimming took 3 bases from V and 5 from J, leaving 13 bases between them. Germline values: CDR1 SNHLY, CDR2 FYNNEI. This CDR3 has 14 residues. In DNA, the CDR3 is TGTGCCAGCAGTGACTCTAGGGGTGGGACTGAAGCTTTCTTT. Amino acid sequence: CASSDSRGGTEAFF.

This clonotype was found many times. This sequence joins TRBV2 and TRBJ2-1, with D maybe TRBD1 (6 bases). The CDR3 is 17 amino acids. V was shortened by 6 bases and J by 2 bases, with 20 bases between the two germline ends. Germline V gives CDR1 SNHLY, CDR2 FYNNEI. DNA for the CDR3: TGTGCCAGCAGGGATCACAGGGCTAAGAGGACCTACAATGAGCAGTTCTTC. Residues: CASRDHRAKRTYNEQFF.

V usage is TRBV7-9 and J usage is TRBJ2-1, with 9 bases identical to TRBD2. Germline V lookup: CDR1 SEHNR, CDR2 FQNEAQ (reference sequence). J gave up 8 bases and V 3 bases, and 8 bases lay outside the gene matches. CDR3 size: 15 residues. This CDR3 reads CASSLGSGRGDEQFF. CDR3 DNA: TGTGCCAGCAGCTTGGGTAGCGGGAGAGGCGATGAGCAGTTCTTC.

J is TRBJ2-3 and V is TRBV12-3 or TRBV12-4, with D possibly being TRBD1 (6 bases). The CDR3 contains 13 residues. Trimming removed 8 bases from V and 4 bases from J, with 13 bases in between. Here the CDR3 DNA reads TGTGCCAGCCGTACAGGGTATGCAGATACGCAGTATTTT. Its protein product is CASRTGYADTQYF.

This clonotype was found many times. The CDR3 coding sequence is TGTGCCACCCAAACTCCGGAGGACGGCGAGCAGTACTTC. Translation gives CATQTPEDGEQYF. V gene TRBV10-3 combines with J gene TRBJ2-7; maybe TRBD2 (5 bases). This CDR3 is 13 amino acids long. Germline V lookup: CDR1 ENHRY, CDR2 SYGVKD. V shed 10 bases and J shed 6 bases, with 19 bases lying between them.

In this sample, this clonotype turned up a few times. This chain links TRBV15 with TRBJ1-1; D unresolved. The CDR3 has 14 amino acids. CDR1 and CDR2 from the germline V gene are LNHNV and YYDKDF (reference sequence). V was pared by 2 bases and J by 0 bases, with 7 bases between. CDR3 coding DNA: TGTGCCACCAGCAGACCCGGGATGAACACTGAAGCTTTCTTT. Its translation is CATSRPGMNTEAFF.

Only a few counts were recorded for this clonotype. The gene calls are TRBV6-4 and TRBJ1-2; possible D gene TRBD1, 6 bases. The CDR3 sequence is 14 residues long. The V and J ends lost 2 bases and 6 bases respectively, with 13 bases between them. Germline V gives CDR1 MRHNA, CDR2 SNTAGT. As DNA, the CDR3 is TGTGCCAGCAGTGACACGGGGGGCCGGGATGGCTACACCTTC. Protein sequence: CASSDTGGRDGYTF.

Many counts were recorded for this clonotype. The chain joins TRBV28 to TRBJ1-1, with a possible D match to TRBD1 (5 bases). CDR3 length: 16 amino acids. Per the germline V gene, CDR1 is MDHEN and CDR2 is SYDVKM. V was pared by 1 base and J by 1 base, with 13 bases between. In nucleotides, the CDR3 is TGTGCCAGCAGTTTATTATCGGGGGGGTGGAACACTGAAGCTTTCTTT. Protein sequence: CASSLLSGGWNTEAFF.

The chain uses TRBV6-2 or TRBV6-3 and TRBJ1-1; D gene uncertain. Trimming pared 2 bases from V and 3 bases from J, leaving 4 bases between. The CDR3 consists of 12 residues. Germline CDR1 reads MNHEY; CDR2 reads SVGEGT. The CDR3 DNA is TGTGCCAGCAGTTACGGAGACACTGAAGCTTTCTTT. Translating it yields CASSYGDTEAFF.

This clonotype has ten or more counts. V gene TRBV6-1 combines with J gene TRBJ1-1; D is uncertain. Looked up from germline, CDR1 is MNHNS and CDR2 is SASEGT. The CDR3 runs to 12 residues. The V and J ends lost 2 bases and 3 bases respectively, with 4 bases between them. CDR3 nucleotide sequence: TGTGCCAGCAGTGAATGGGACACTGAAGCTTTCTTT. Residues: CASSEWDTEAFF.

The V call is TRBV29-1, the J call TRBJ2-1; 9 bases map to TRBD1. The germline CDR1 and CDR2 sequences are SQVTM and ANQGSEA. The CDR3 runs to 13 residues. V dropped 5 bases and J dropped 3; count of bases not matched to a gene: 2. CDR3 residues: CSVRDRVYNEQFF. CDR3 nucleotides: TGCAGCGTTCGGGACAGGGTCTACAATGAGCAGTTCTTC.

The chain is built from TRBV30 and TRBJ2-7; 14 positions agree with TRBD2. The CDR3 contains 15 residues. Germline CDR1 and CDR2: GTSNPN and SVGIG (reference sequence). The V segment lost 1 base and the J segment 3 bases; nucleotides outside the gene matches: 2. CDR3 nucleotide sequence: TGTGCCTGGAGTGGACTAGCGGGAGGGTACTACGAGCAGTACTTC. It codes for CAWSGLAGGYYEQYF.

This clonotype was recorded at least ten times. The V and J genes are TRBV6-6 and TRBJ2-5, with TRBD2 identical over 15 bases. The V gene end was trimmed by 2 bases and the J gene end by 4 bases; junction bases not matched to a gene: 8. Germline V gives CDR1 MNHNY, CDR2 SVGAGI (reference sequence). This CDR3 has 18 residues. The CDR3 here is CASSYTAGLAGGGETQYF. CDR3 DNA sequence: TGTGCCAGCAGTTACACCGCGGGACTAGCGGGAGGTGGAGAGACCCAGTACTTC.

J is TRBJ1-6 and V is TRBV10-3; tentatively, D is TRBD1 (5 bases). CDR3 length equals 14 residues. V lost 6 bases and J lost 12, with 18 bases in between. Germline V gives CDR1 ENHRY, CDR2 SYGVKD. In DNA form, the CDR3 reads TGTGCCATCAGCCGGGGAGGGGAGAGGGAACCCCTCCACTTT. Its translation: CAISRGGEREPLHF.

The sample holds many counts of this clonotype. CDR3 residues: CASSSTGWEQYF. For the CDR3, the DNA is TGTGCCAGCAGCTCCACAGGGTGGGAGCAGTACTTC. This chain joins TRBV11-1 and TRBJ2-7, with D perhaps TRBD1 (6 bases). This CDR3 is 12 amino acids long. V was pared by 4 bases and J by 7 bases, with 11 bases between. From germline, CDR1 is SGHAT and CDR2 FQDESV (reference sequence).

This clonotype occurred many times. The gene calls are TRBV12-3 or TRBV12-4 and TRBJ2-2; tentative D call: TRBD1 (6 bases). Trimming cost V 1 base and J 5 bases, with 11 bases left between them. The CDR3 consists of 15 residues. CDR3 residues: CASSLVRGYTGELFF. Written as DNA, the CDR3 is TGTGCCAGCAGTTTAGTCAGGGGTTATACCGGGGAGCTGTTTTTT.

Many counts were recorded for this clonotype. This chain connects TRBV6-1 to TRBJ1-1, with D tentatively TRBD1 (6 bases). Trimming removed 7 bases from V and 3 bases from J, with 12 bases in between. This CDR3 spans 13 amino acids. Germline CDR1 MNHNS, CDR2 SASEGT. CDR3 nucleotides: TGTGCCAGCAAGGGGGACGGTTACACTGAAGCTTTCTTT. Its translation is CASKGDGYTEAFF.